This T cell receptor (beta chain) derives from a study of blood T cell repertoires in COVID-19. While infection was still active, Seattle patients were enrolled and then followed longitudinally. Germline V CDR1 and CDR2: LGHDT, YNNKEL (reference sequence). The V end lost 4 bases, the J end lost 3 bases, and 18 bases lay between the germline ends. This CDR3 is built from 17 residues. Clones were sequenced by immunoSEQ multiplex PCR, and TCRdb holds only the in-frame ones, with some missing. There are about 270,000 clones in the sample; less than 90% occur only once, and 9.5% to 15% lies in the top ten.

The sample was peripheral blood. This receptor was taken from a woman aged 25 to 45 with COVID-19, enrolled during active disease. J is TRBJ2-2 and V is TRBV3-1 (or the pseudogene TRBV3-2), with D possibly being TRBD1 (6 bases). The CDR3 DNA reads TGTGCCAGCAGCCTACGGATCAGGGGAGTGGACACCGGGGAGCTGTTTTTT. This translates into CASSLRIRGVDTGELFF.